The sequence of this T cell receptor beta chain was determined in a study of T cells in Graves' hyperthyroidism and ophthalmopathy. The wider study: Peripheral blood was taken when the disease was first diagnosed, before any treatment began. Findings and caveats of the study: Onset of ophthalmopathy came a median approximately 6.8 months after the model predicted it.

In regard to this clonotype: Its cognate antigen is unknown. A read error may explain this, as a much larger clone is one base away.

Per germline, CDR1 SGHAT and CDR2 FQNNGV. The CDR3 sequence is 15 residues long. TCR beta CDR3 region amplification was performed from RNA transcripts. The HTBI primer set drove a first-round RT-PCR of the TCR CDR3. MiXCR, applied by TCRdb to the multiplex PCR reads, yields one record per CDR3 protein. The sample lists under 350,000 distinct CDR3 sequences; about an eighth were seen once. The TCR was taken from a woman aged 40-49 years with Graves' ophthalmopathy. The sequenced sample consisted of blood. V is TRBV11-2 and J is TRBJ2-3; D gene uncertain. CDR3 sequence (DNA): TGTGCCGGCAGCTTAGATCACAGAAGCACAGATACGCAGTATTTT. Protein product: CAGSLDHRSTDTQYF.